This T cell receptor beta chain is from a study of T cell repertoires in cytomegalovirus infection. Study overall: Public TCR beta signatures indicated both CMV infection and matching HLA type.

TCRdb itself ran the reads through MiXCR, one entry per CDR3 protein. Altogether about 260,000 distinct CDR3 sequences are present, approximately 9.2% being singletons, with the ten largest covering around 16%. This CDR3 has 13 amino acids. CDR1 is SGHVS, CDR2 FNYEAQ, per germline. Between the trimmed V and J ends, which lost 4 bases and 9 bases, there was a span of 14 bases. This clonotype originated in a human donor in good health (CMV status not recorded). Some clones in this sample may be carry-over from other donors' samples. Sequenced: PBMCs. The chain combines TRBV7-6 with TRBJ2-3, with D possibly being TRBD1 (6 bases). CDR3 sequence reads: CASSSTGLSTQYF. The CDR3 DNA follows: TGTGCCAGCAGCTCGACAGGCCTCTCAACGCAGTATTTT. The full variable domain, rest sourced from reference TRBV7-6 and TRBJ2-3, is GAGVSQSPRYKVTKRGQDVALRCDPISGHVSLYWYRQALGQGPEFLTYFNYEAQQDKSGLPNDRFSAERPEGSISTLTIQRTEQRDSAMYRCASSSTGLSTQYFGPGTRLTVL.